A single sample gave rise to the 27 T cell receptor beta chains below, sequenced in a study of cytomegalovirus exposure and HLA in healthy donors. Vbeta (60) and Jbeta (13) primers were used in the PCR. Sequenced by immunoSEQ multiplex PCR; TCRdb stores in-frame clones only, minus some. The sample includes 100,000 to 150,000 clones, 75% to 90% of them seen just once. The specimen sequenced was PBMCs. The receptor source for this set is a man aged 25 to 40 in good health and CMV-seronegative.

The gene calls are TRBV6-5 and TRBJ1-1, with a possible D match to TRBD1 (6 bases). The CDR3 is 14 residues long. Germline-derived CDR1 and CDR2 are MNHEY and SVGAGI. V was clipped by 6 bases and J by 5 bases, with 16 bases between them. The CDR3 coding sequence is TGTGCCAGCAGGTCAGGGGTGGGAGTTACTGAAGCTTTCTTT. Its translation is CASRSGVGVTEAFF.

The chain has TRBV7-9 and TRBJ2-7; 7 bases match TRBD1. Germline V gene lookup returns CDR1 SEHNR and CDR2 FQNEAQ (reference sequence). After removal of 6 bases from V and 4 bases from J, the junction contained 21 bases not matched to a gene. There are 18 residues in the CDR3. The CDR3 DNA is TGTGCCAGCAGACTAAAAGCGCACAAGGGGGCGAAGTGGTACGAGCAGTACTTC. Amino acids: CASRLKAHKGAKWYEQYF.

CDR3: CASSESGRVETQYF. The DNA for the CDR3 is TGCGCCAGCAGTGAGTCGGGGAGGGTTGAGACCCAGTACTTC. The rearrangement joins TRBV10-1 to TRBJ2-5; 7 nucleotides line up with TRBD2. Germline trimming cut 0 bases from V and 5 bases from J; bases unmatched to any gene: 3. The germline CDR1 and CDR2 sequences are WNHNN and SYGVQD (reference sequence). The CDR3 spans 14 residues.

This chain uses TRBV9 with TRBJ2-1; TRBD2 matches 8 bases. This CDR3 comprises 14 residues. CDR1 and CDR2 from the germline V gene are SGDLS and YYNGEE. Trimming removed 5 bases from V and 5 bases from J; junction bases left unmatched: 6. In DNA form, the CDR3 reads TGTGCCAGCAGGAAGGAGGGACTAGACAATGAGCAGTTCTTC. Protein product: CASRKEGLDNEQFF.

As for this clone: At one end the junction does not follow the germline gene, possibly because of a read error. Distinct nucleotide sequences in the sample also encode this CDR3. J is TRBJ1-1 and V is TRBV4-3, with unresolved D. CDR1 and CDR2 (germline): LGHNA, YSLEER. The CDR3 is made up of 15 amino acids. The CDR3 loop reads CASSQEAGRNTEAFF. As DNA, the CDR3 is TGCGCCAGCAGCCAAGAGGCAGGCAGGAACACTGAAGCTTTCTTC.

The chain is built from TRBV29-1 and TRBJ2-1, with 7 positions matching TRBD2. CDR3 size: 14 residues. CDR1 SQVTM and CDR2 ANQGSEA come from the germline V gene. The junction had 13 bases not matched to a gene; V was cut back by 7 bases and J by 7 bases. CDR3 sequence reads: CSAPGGRGLNEQFF. As DNA, the CDR3 is TGCAGCGCCCCTGGGGGGAGGGGTTTGAATGAGCAGTTCTTC.

The CDR3 DNA reads as TGTGCCAGCAGCGCAGGGGGAAACACTGAAGCTTTCTTT. It encodes CASSAGGNTEAFF. The chain combines TRBV5-4 with TRBJ1-1; 7 bases are shared with TRBD1. The CDR3 length is 13 residues. The V gene's germline CDR1 is SGHNT and CDR2 YYREEE (reference sequence). The trim removed 4 bases at V and 2 bases at J, leaving 2 bases unmatched. Filled out from reference TRBV5-4 and TRBJ1-1, the complete variable domain reads ETGVTQSPTHLIKTRGQQVTLRCSSQSGHNTVSWYQQALGQGPQFIFQYYREEENGRGNFPPRFSGLQFPNYSSELNVNALELDDSALYLCASSAGGNTEAFFGQGTRLTVV.

This chain connects TRBV5-1 to TRBJ2-3; 7 nucleotides line up with TRBD1. CDR1 SGHRS and CDR2 YFSETQ come from the germline V gene. The CDR3 sequence is 14 residues long. Trimming cost V 0 bases and J 5 bases; bases outside gene matches: 3. CDR3 sequence: CASSLGQGGDTQYF. CDR3 bases: TGCGCCAGCAGCTTGGGACAGGGCGGAGATACGCAGTATTTT.

The CDR3: CASRVRTGDYGYTF. As DNA, the CDR3 is TGTGCCAGCAGAGTAAGGACAGGCGACTATGGCTACACCTTC. This chain uses TRBV7-2 with TRBJ1-2; 7 nucleotides align to TRBD1. From germline, CDR1 is SGHTA and CDR2 FQGNSA. This CDR3 has 14 residues. V dropped 6 bases and J dropped 3; count of bases not matched to a gene: 7.

About this clone itself: One end of the junction fails to match germline, which may point to a read error. The V and J genes are TRBV12-5 and TRBJ2-3, with 13 bases identical to TRBD2. CDR1 and CDR2 from the germline V gene are LGHNT and FRNRAP. The CDR3 is 18 residues long. CDR3 region: CASALGQTSGGAADTQYF. In nucleotides, the CDR3 is TGTGCTAGTGCTTTGGGGCAAACTAGCGGGGGGGCAGCAGATACGCAGTATTTT.

The chain couples TRBV10-3 to TRBJ2-2; D possibly corresponds to TRBD1 (5 bases). CDR1 is ENHRY and CDR2 is SYGVKD in the germline V gene. V was cut by 2 bases and J by 2 bases, with 15 bases left in between. CDR3 length: 17 residues. Written as DNA, the CDR3 is TGTGCCATCAGTGAGGGGGCCGTTGGGGCCAACACCGGGGAGCTGTTTTTT. It encodes CAISEGAVGANTGELFF.

This chain uses TRBV28 with TRBJ1-2, with 7 bases fitting TRBD1. The CDR3 extends over 13 amino acids. Germline V CDR1 and CDR2: MDHEN, SYDVKM. The ends lost 5 bases at V and 8 bases at J; junction bases unmatched: 8. The CDR3 bases are TGTGCCAGCAGTCCCTCCACCAGGGGGGGCTACACCTTC. This translates into CASSPSTRGGYTF.

The genes are TRBV7-2 and TRBJ2-5; 8 positions agree with TRBD1. The CDR3 totals 13 residues. Trimming at V came to 5 bases and at J to 5 bases, leaving 4 bases not matched to a gene. The germline V gene encodes CDR1 SGHTA and CDR2 FQGNSA. CDR3 residues: CASSRTGRETQYF. The CDR3 DNA reads as TGTGCCAGCAGCCGGACAGGGAGGGAGACCCAGTACTTC.

The chain uses TRBV7-6 and TRBJ2-1, with TRBD2 identical over 8 bases. CDR3 length: 15 amino acids. In germline, CDR1 is SGHVS, CDR2 FNYEAQ. Losses at the gene ends were 2 bases for V and 7 bases for J; bases not matched to a gene: 7. The CDR3 nucleotides read TGTGCCAGCAGCTTAAATCGGGGGGGGAGTAATGAGCAGTTCTTC. Residues: CASSLNRGGSNEQFF. Variable domain in full (rest from reference TRBV7-6 and TRBJ2-1): GAGVSQSPRYKVTKRGQDVALRCDPISGHVSLYWYRQALGQGPEFLTYFNYEAQQDKSGLPNDRFSAERPEGSISTLTIQRTEQRDSAMYRCASSLNRGGSNEQFFGPGTRLTVL.

The chain uses TRBV27 and TRBJ1-4; TRBD1 is a possible D gene (6 bases). The CDR3 covers 15 residues. V was shortened by 3 bases and J by 3 bases, with 11 bases between the two germline ends. The V gene's germline CDR1 is MNHEY and CDR2 SMNVEV (reference sequence). The CDR3 nucleotides are TGTGCCAGCAGTTTTTCCAGGACAGCTAATGAAAAACTGTTTTTT. Translation gives CASSFSRTANEKLFF.

This chain uses TRBV9 with TRBJ2-1; D is perhaps TRBD2 (7 bases). CDR3 size: 17 residues. V was clipped by 3 bases and J by 8 bases, with 24 bases between them. Germline V gene data show CDR1 as SGDLS and CDR2 as YYNGEE. The CDR3 region has the DNA TGTGCCAGCAGCGCTAGAGTCGACAGTTGGGGGGGCGATGAGCAGTTCTTC. This gives the protein CASSARVDSWGGDEQFF.

The chain joins TRBV6-5 to TRBJ2-7; tentative D call: TRBD2 (5 bases). V gave up 6 bases and J gave up 5 bases, with 14 bases separating them. This CDR3 is built from 13 residues. Per the germline V gene, CDR1 is MNHEY and CDR2 is SVGAGI. CDR3 DNA: TGTGCCAGCAGCTCGGGCGGGTCCCACGAGCAGTACTTC. Its protein is CASSSGGSHEQYF.

The gene calls are TRBV5-8 and TRBJ1-5; D call uncertain. Looked up from germline, CDR1 is SGHTS and CDR2 is YDEGEE. The CDR3 has 17 residues. The V and J ends lost 0 bases and 0 bases respectively, with 13 bases between them. The CDR3 coding sequence is TGTGCCAGCAGCTTGGAATCCCAGGCTAATAGCAATCAGCCCCAGCATTTT. It encodes CASSLESQANSNQPQHF.

The chain uses TRBV30 and TRBJ1-5; possibly TRBD1 for D (5 bases). V lost 5 bases, J lost 2 bases, and 10 bases lay in between. There are 13 residues in the CDR3. The V gene's germline CDR1 is GTSNPN and CDR2 SVGIG (reference sequence). CDR3: CAWAQGGNQPQHF. The CDR3 DNA reads TGTGCCTGGGCGCAGGGTGGCAATCAGCCCCAGCATTTT.

The V call is TRBV10-3, the J call TRBJ1-3; 8 bases are shared with TRBD1. V lost 7 bases, J lost 0 bases, and 11 bases stayed unmatched. This CDR3 has 17 amino acids. CDR1 ENHRY and CDR2 SYGVKD come from the germline V gene. DNA of the CDR3: TGTGCCATCACCGAAACCGGGACAGGCACCTCTGGAAACACCATATATTTT. Protein product: CAITETGTGTSGNTIYF.

This sequence joins TRBV9 and TRBJ1-4; 10 bases align to TRBD1. V lost 0 bases to trimming and J lost 8 bases; unmatched junction nucleotides: 7. This CDR3 is built from 16 residues. Germline V lookup: CDR1 SGDLS, CDR2 YYNGEE. As DNA, the CDR3 is TGTGCCAGCAGCGTAGATCGAGGGACAGGGGTGGAAAAACTGTTTTTT. Its translation: CASSVDRGTGVEKLFF.

The chain joins TRBV5-4 to TRBJ2-3, with 12 bases aligning to TRBD2. Per the germline V gene, CDR1 is SGHNT and CDR2 is YYREEE (reference sequence). CDR3 length: 17 amino acids. Losses at the gene ends were 4 bases for V and 4 bases for J; bases not matched to a gene: 10. The CDR3 DNA reads TGTGCCAGCAGCGCCCTTCTAGCGGGGGGGCCCGCAGATACGCAGTATTTT. Amino acids: CASSALLAGGPADTQYF. The full variable domain, with the rest looked up from reference TRBV5-4 and TRBJ2-3, is ETGVTQSPTHLIKTRGQQVTLRCSSQSGHNTVSWYQQALGQGPQFIFQYYREEENGRGNFPPRFSGLQFPNYSSELNVNALELDDSALYLCASSALLAGGPADTQYFGPGTRLTVL.

The chain couples TRBV5-1 to TRBJ2-1, with a weak D call TRBD1 (6 bases). The CDR3 loop spans 16 amino acids. Between the trimmed V and J ends, which lost 3 bases and 9 bases, there was a span of 22 bases. The germline V gene encodes CDR1 SGHRS and CDR2 YFSETQ. The CDR3 protein is CASSSPRTATRGEQFF. In nucleotides, the CDR3 is TGCGCCAGCAGCTCCCCTCGGACAGCTACAAGAGGTGAGCAGTTCTTC.

The chain joins TRBV5-1 to TRBJ2-3; D not certain. Germline V CDR1 and CDR2: SGHRS, YFSETQ. The CDR3 is 13 amino acids. V dropped 0 bases and J dropped 1 base, with 3 bases sitting between them. The CDR3, as DNA: TGCGCCAGCAGCTTGGGCGGCACAGATACGCAGTATTTT. Its protein is CASSLGGTDTQYF.

J is TRBJ1-5 and V is TRBV19; no firm D call. Germline lookup yields CDR1 LNHDA and CDR2 SQIVND (reference sequence). Trimming stripped 5 bases from V and 3 bases from J, with 8 bases between. The CDR3 has 13 residues. This CDR3 reads CASSPTNNQPQHF. In DNA form, the CDR3 reads TGTGCCAGTAGTCCGACTAACAATCAGCCCCAGCATTTT.

The chain links TRBV19 to TRBJ2-5; TRBD2 matches 7 bases. Unmatched junction bases numbered 8, after V lost 5 bases and J lost 5 bases. There are 14 residues in the CDR3. In germline, CDR1 is LNHDA, CDR2 SQIVND (reference sequence). CDR3: CASSREGGRETQYF. In nucleotides, the CDR3 is TGTGCCAGTAGTCGCGAGGGAGGGAGGGAGACCCAGTACTTC.

The genes are TRBV5-1 and TRBJ2-3; 10 bases map to TRBD2. Germline V CDR1 and CDR2: SGHRS, YFSETQ. Germline trimming cut 0 bases from V and 6 bases from J; bases unmatched to any gene: 7. The CDR3 runs 16 residues. CDR3 nucleotide sequence: TGCGCCAGCAGCTTGGGCAGCGGGGGGGCCAGGGATACGCAGTATTTT. Its translation: CASSLGSGGARDTQYF.